This TCR beta chain was obtained from a study of shared T cell receptors in the human thymus. The CDR3 spans 17 residues. V lost 1 base, J lost 2 bases, and 9 bases stayed unmatched. Germline values: CDR1 SGHVS, CDR2 FNYEAQ. Using immunoSEQ multiplex PCR, the repertoire was profiled, and TCRdb retains in-frame clones only, with some absent. The table includes over 350,000 clones, approximately 95% detected once. The clonotype was recovered from a human donor. Sequenced input: thymocytes. The chain combines TRBV7-6 with TRBJ2-7; 9 positions agree with TRBD2. CDR3 DNA: TGTGCCAGCAGCTTAGGGACGGTGGCGGGAGGGCCCTACGAGCAGTACTTC. Protein: CASSLGTVAGGPYEQYF.